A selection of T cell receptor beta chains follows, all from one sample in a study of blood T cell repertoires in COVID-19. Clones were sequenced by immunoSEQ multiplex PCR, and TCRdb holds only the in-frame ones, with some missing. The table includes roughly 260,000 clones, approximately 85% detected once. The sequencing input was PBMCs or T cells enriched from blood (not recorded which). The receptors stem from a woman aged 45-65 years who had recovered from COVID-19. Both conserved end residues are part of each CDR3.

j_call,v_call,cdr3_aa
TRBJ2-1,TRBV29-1,CSVEGSSYNEQFF
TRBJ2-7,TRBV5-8,CASSLVRSHEQYF
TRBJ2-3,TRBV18,CASSPPVRTDTQYF
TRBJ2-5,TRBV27,CASSLSPLVQETQYF
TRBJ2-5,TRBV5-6,CASSLERAGETQYF
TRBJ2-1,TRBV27,CASSLSAAPSYNEQFF
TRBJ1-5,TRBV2,CASSESRGASPQHF
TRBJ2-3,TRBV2,CASTPLAGGADTQYF
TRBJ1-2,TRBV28,CASSQAADNYGYTF
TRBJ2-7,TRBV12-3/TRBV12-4,CASSFAASNEQYF
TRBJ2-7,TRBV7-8,CASSLDRLAGFYEQYF
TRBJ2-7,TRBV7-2,CASSQRGGVEQYF
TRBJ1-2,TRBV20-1,CSAAAVYGYTF